Listed here are 21 T cell receptor beta chains from one sample, sequenced in a study of OX40 agonist ivuxolimab in advanced cancers. The repertoire was sequenced with immunoSEQ multiplex PCR; TCRdb's copy has only in-frame clones and lacks some. The sample has roughly 79,000 clones, approximately 85% seen once. The sample consisted of CD4+ or CD8+ T cells sorted from blood, taken in a trial of the OX40 agonist ivuxolimab. These receptors originate from an adult with an advanced solid tumor such as melanoma, head and neck, liver or kidney cancer.

The CDR3 DNA follows: TGTGCCAGCAGCCAAGATTTATCAGGGGTCGGCTATGGCTACACCTTC. Protein product: CASSQDLSGVGYGYTF. The chain links TRBV14 to TRBJ1-2; TRBD1 might be the D (6 bases). Trimming removed 0 bases from V and 4 bases from J, with 15 bases in between. Germline V lookup: CDR1 SGHDN, CDR2 FVKESK. This CDR3 comprises 16 residues.

The genes are TRBV28 and TRBJ2-5; possible D gene TRBD1, 6 bases. This CDR3 is 14 amino acids long. V was clipped by 5 bases and J by 1 base, with 11 bases between them. From germline, CDR1 is MDHEN and CDR2 SYDVKM. The CDR3: CASSLQGFQETQYF. CDR3 DNA: TGTGCCAGCAGTCTACAGGGATTCCAAGAGACCCAGTACTTC.

V gene TRBV10-3 combines with J gene TRBJ1-5; tentative D call: TRBD1 (6 bases). Trimming cost V 4 bases and J 7 bases, with 17 bases left between them. Germline CDR1 is ENHRY and CDR2 is SYGVKD. This CDR3 is built from 15 residues. CDR3 loop: CAISVGDRSGQPQHF. DNA of the CDR3: TGTGCCATCAGTGTAGGAGACAGGAGTGGGCAGCCCCAGCATTTT.

This clone was seen a handful of times. This CDR3 is CASAADFNTEAFF. DNA for the CDR3: TGCGCCAGCGCCGCAGACTTTAACACTGAAGCTTTCTTT. J is TRBJ1-1 and V is TRBV10-2, with D hard to call. Germline CDR1 and CDR2: WSHSY and SAAADI. The CDR3 contains 13 residues. With 8 bases removed from V and 2 bases from J, the gap between germline ends came to 12 bases.

The genes are TRBV29-1 and TRBJ1-2; the D gene is possibly TRBD1 (6 bases). The CDR3 is 13 amino acids. The V end was cut by 5 bases, the J end by 8 bases, with 18 bases between. Germline CDR1 SQVTM, CDR2 ANQGSEA. The CDR3 DNA follows: TGCAGCGTTAGCACAGGGCCCTCGGGGGGCTACACCTTC. Protein: CSVSTGPSGGYTF.

The V gene is TRBV21-1, the J gene TRBJ2-5; the table's D call TRBD1 went unverified against the DNA. TRBJ2-7 matches the DNA end more closely, so the J call is doubtful. TRBV21-1 is a documented pseudogene. The CDR3 extends over 14 amino acids. CDR3 in amino acids: CASSNFGQGPEQYF. CDR3 nucleotide sequence: TGTGCCAGCAGCAATTTCGGACAGGGCCCCGAGCAGTACTTC.

V and J are TRBV10-1 and TRBJ2-1; D is undetermined. Germline loops: CDR1 WNHNN, CDR2 SYGVQD (reference sequence). The CDR3 extends over 13 amino acids. V gave up 4 bases and J gave up 6 bases, with 10 bases separating them. The CDR3 loop reads CASSVGRSNEQFF. The CDR3 region has the DNA TGCGCCAGCAGTGTAGGTCGGTCCAATGAGCAGTTCTTC.

The chain links TRBV19 to TRBJ2-1; D could derive from TRBD1 or TRBD2 (5 bases each). The CDR3 spans 14 residues. V lost 6 bases and J lost 0, with 9 bases in between. Germline CDR1 LNHDA, CDR2 SQIVND (reference sequence). The CDR3 region has the DNA TGTGCCAGTAGCGTGAGGGGCTCCTACAATGAGCAGTTCTTC. This gives the protein CASSVRGSYNEQFF. Full variable domain (rest looked up from reference TRBV19 and TRBJ2-1): DGGITQSPKYLFRKEGQNVTLSCEQNLNHDAMYWYRQDPGQGLRLIYYSQIVNDFQKGDIAEGYSVSREKKESFPLTVTSAQKNPTAFYLCASSVRGSYNEQFFGPGTRLTVL.

The rearrangement uses TRBV6-5 and TRBJ2-3; D gene uncertain. V was cut by 6 bases and J by 3 bases, with 10 bases left in between. Germline V gives CDR1 MNHEY, CDR2 SVGAGI. The CDR3 contains 13 residues. This CDR3 reads CASRPENTDTQYF. The DNA for the CDR3 is TGTGCCAGCAGACCCGAGAATACAGATACGCAGTATTTT.

This chain links TRBV19 with TRBJ2-5; 7 bases fit TRBD2. From germline, CDR1 is LNHDA and CDR2 SQIVND (reference sequence). The CDR3 has 16 residues. The V gene end was trimmed by 3 bases and the J gene end by 3 bases; junction bases not matched to a gene: 10. The CDR3 region is CASSISRGGLKETQYF. CDR3 nucleotide sequence: TGTGCCAGTAGTATTTCCCGCGGGGGTCTCAAAGAGACCCAGTACTTC.

Only one count was recorded for this clone. The V gene is TRBV5-8, the J gene TRBJ2-1; 7 nucleotides match TRBD1. Unmatched junction bases numbered 3, after V lost 3 bases and J lost 3 bases. Germline V gene data show CDR1 as SGHTS and CDR2 as YDEGEE. The CDR3 runs to 14 residues. The CDR3 sequence: CASSSRTGYNEQFF. The CDR3 DNA follows: TGTGCCAGCAGCTCCCGGACAGGCTACAATGAGCAGTTCTTC.

The V and J genes are TRBV5-5 and TRBJ2-1; D is ambiguous. V lost 0 bases and J lost 10, with 11 bases in between. CDR3 length: 13 amino acids. From germline, CDR1 is SGHKS and CDR2 YYEKEE (reference sequence). CDR3 residues: CASSLGLGWEQFF. The CDR3 DNA is TGTGCCAGCAGCTTGGGATTGGGATGGGAGCAGTTCTTC.

The chain carries TRBV6-1 and TRBJ2-6; D tentatively fits TRBD1 or TRBD2 (5 bases each). Between the trimmed V and J ends, which lost 4 bases and 2 bases, there was a span of 9 bases. Per the germline V gene, CDR1 is MNHNS and CDR2 is SASEGT. This CDR3 has 15 amino acids. The CDR3 DNA reads as TGTGCCAGCAGTGGGGGACGTACTGGGGCCAACGTCCTGACTTTC. This sequence encodes CASSGGRTGANVLTF.

The V call is TRBV23-1, the J call TRBJ1-2; D not resolved. TRBV23-1 has ORF status, its function being uncertain. There are 14 residues in the CDR3. V lost 0 bases and J lost 4, with 9 bases in between. The CDR3 loop reads CASSQSPRTYGYTF. The DNA for the CDR3 is TGCGCCAGCAGTCAATCCCCCAGGACCTATGGCTACACCTTC.

The chain couples TRBV5-1 to TRBJ1-2; 11 positions agree with TRBD1. Germline CDR1 is SGHRS and CDR2 is YFSETQ. Trimming at V came to 4 bases and at J to 5 bases, leaving 13 bases not matched to a gene. The CDR3 is 17 residues long. The CDR3 DNA reads TGCGCCAGCAGCCCCCGGACAGGGGGCGCCCCCTTTTATGGCTACACCTTC. Protein product: CASSPRTGGAPFYGYTF.

This chain uses TRBV11-2 with TRBJ1-2; D uncertain. Germline V gene data show CDR1 as SGHAT and CDR2 as FQNNGV. The CDR3 length is 13 residues. Trimming removed 0 bases from V and 2 bases from J, with 4 bases in between. The CDR3 nucleotides read TGTGCCAGCAGCTTAGACAGAAACTATGGCTACACCTTC. It encodes CASSLDRNYGYTF.

There are a few counts of this clone. The J gene is TRBJ1-3, the V gene TRBV5-6, with 7 bases identical to TRBD1. Germline V lookup: CDR1 SGHDT, CDR2 YYEEEE. J gave up 3 bases and V 4 bases, and 13 bases lay outside the gene matches. The CDR3 covers 17 residues. CDR3 in amino acids: CASSTIQGRSVGNTIYF. CDR3 DNA sequence: TGTGCCAGCAGCACCATACAGGGGCGCTCGGTTGGAAACACCATATATTTT.

This clone was detected only a few times. The chain carries TRBV18 and TRBJ2-5, with 9 bases lining up with TRBD1. J gave up 3 bases and V 3 bases, and 2 bases lay outside the gene matches. Germline CDR1 and CDR2: KGHSH and LQKENI. CDR3 length equals 14 residues. CDR3 sequence (DNA): TGTGCCAGCTCACCCCGACAGGGGGAAGAGACCCAGTACTTC. Translated: CASSPRQGEETQYF.

The chain links TRBV29-1 to TRBJ1-1, with TRBD1 matching over 9 bases. V was pared by 7 bases and J by 10 bases, with 10 bases of the junction left unmatched. CDR3 length equals 12 residues. Germline V gene lookup returns CDR1 SQVTM and CDR2 ANQGSEA. DNA of the CDR3: TGCAGCGCTGTCCCGGGACAGGGAGTAGCTTTCTTT. Translated, it gives CSAVPGQGVAFF.

The gene calls are TRBV28 and TRBJ2-7; 10 bases are a match to TRBD2. CDR1 is MDHEN, CDR2 SYDVKM, per germline. The CDR3 covers 16 residues. Trimming at V came to 1 base and at J to 5 bases, leaving 8 bases not matched to a gene. CDR3 DNA: TGTGCCAGCAGTTTATTAGCAGGGACTAGCGTAAACGAGCAGTACTTC. It specifies CASSLLAGTSVNEQYF.

The DNA for the CDR3 is TGTGCCAGCAGCTTGGAGGGGGCCCTTCTGGGGCAGTTCTTC. It translates to CASSLEGALLGQFF. This chain connects TRBV5-4 to TRBJ2-1; 7 nucleotides match TRBD1. Trimming removed 0 bases from V and 12 bases from J; junction bases left unmatched: 9. Germline CDR1 SGHNT, CDR2 YYREEE (reference sequence). This CDR3 spans 14 amino acids.